These 10 T cell receptor beta chains originate from one sample sequenced in a study of blood T cell repertoires in COVID-19. Profiled with immunoSEQ multiplex PCR; TCRdb holds only in-frame clones, not every one. The data contain about 310,000 clones, approximately 88% of them singletons. The sequencing sample was made of PBMCs or T cells enriched from blood (not recorded which). The receptors were gathered from a young woman who had recovered from COVID-19.

The chain recombines TRBV18 with TRBJ1-3; 7 bases fit TRBD1. The CDR3 is made up of 15 amino acids. Per germline, CDR1 KGHSH and CDR2 LQKENI. The junction had 4 bases not matched to a gene; V was cut back by 3 bases and J by 2 bases. CDR3: CASSPGTVTGNTIYF. In DNA, the CDR3 is TGTGCCAGCTCACCGGGGACAGTTACTGGAAACACCATATATTTT.

J is TRBJ2-1 and V is TRBV30; 8 bases are shared with TRBD2. Germline CDR1 reads GTSNPN; CDR2 reads SVGIG (reference sequence). V dropped 0 bases and J dropped 6; count of bases not matched to a gene: 10. This CDR3 is 16 amino acids long. CDR3 nucleotide sequence: TGTGCCTGGAGTGTACCTGTCCAGCGGGGGTTCAATGAGCAGTTCTTC. Its translation: CAWSVPVQRGFNEQFF. Full variable domain (remainder filled in from reference TRBV30 and TRBJ2-1): SQTIHQWPATLVQPVGSPLSLECTVEGTSNPNLYWYRQAAGRGLQLLFYSVGIGQISSEVPQNLSASRPQDRQFILSSKKLLLSDSGFYLCAWSVPVQRGFNEQFFGPGTRLTVL.

The chain joins TRBV7-9 to TRBJ1-5, with D tentatively TRBD1 (5 bases). Germline loops: CDR1 SEHNR, CDR2 FQNEAQ (reference sequence). The V and J ends lost 4 bases and 7 bases respectively, with 14 bases between them. The CDR3 contains 14 residues. CDR3 in DNA: TGTGCCAGCAGCTCCAATACAGGAACCCAGCCCCAGCATTTT. Translation gives CASSSNTGTQPQHF.

The chain joins TRBV5-6 to TRBJ1-2; D may be TRBD1 (6 bases). The V end lost 4 bases, the J end lost 7 bases, and 14 bases lay between the germline ends. CDR1 SGHDT and CDR2 YYEEEE come from the germline V gene. The CDR3 contains 13 residues. The CDR3 sequence is CASSPHTGPGYTF. For the CDR3, the DNA is TGTGCCAGCAGCCCCCACACAGGGCCTGGCTACACCTTC.

The rearrangement links TRBV4-1 to TRBJ1-2, with 7 bases lining up with TRBD1. V gave up 2 bases and J gave up 4 bases; unmatched junction bases: 10. Germline CDR1 is MGHRA and CDR2 is YSYEKL. CDR3 length: 16 residues. This CDR3 reads CASSQLSAGTAYGYTF. The CDR3 DNA reads TGCGCCAGCAGCCAACTATCCGCCGGGACAGCCTATGGCTACACCTTC.

The chain links TRBV7-3 to TRBJ2-5; 11 bases match TRBD2. The trim removed 4 bases at V and 5 bases at J, leaving 9 bases unmatched. CDR3 length: 16 residues. Germline CDR1 reads SGHTA; CDR2 reads FQGTGA. CDR3 protein: CASSSRVAGGGETQYF. In DNA form, the CDR3 reads TGTGCCAGCAGCTCCCGGGTAGCGGGAGGGGGGGAGACCCAGTACTTC.

This rearrangement joins TRBV19 to TRBJ2-2; D unclear. Trimming left V 5 bases short and J 2 bases short, with 9 bases between. Germline CDR1 LNHDA, CDR2 SQIVND (reference sequence). The CDR3 runs to 14 residues. CDR3 region: CASSARRNTGELFF. The CDR3 coding sequence is TGTGCCAGTAGTGCGAGGCGAAACACCGGGGAGCTGTTTTTT. Together with reference TRBV19 and TRBJ2-2, the CDR3 gives the full variable domain: DGGITQSPKYLFRKEGQNVTLSCEQNLNHDAMYWYRQDPGQGLRLIYYSQIVNDFQKGDIAEGYSVSREKKESFPLTVTSAQKNPTAFYLCASSARRNTGELFFGEGSRLTVL.

The gene calls are TRBV5-6 and TRBJ2-5, with D maybe TRBD2 (5 bases). CDR3 length: 16 amino acids. In germline, CDR1 is SGHDT, CDR2 YYEEEE. Trimming cost V 4 bases and J 5 bases, with 21 bases left between them. The CDR3 region has the DNA TGTGCCAGCAGCCCTTTCCCCCCGAGAGGGATCGAGACCCAGTACTTC. Translation: CASSPFPPRGIETQYF. Full variable domain (outside the CDR3, taken from reference TRBV5-6 and TRBJ2-5): DAGVTQSPTHLIKTRGQQVTLRCSPKSGHDTVSWYQQALGQGPQFIFQYYEEEERQRGNFPDRFSGHQFPNYSSELNVNALLLGDSALYLCASSPFPPRGIETQYFGPGTRLLVL.

In this sample, this clone is large. The V and J genes are TRBV9 and TRBJ2-2; D unclear. The germline V gene encodes CDR1 SGDLS and CDR2 YYNGEE. The V end lost 3 bases, the J end lost 0 bases, and 9 bases lay between the germline ends. This CDR3 has 15 amino acids. CDR3 in amino acids: CASSDSTANTGELFF. CDR3 nucleotides: TGTGCCAGCAGCGACAGTACCGCGAACACCGGGGAGCTGTTTTTT.

The gene calls are TRBV11-3 and TRBJ1-1, with D unclear. In germline, CDR1 is SGHNT, CDR2 YENEEA. Trimming left V 1 base short and J 2 bases short, with 5 bases between. This CDR3 has 13 residues. The CDR3 DNA follows: TGTGCCAGCAGCTTAGGGGCCAACACTGAAGCTTTCTTT. Translating it yields CASSLGANTEAFF.